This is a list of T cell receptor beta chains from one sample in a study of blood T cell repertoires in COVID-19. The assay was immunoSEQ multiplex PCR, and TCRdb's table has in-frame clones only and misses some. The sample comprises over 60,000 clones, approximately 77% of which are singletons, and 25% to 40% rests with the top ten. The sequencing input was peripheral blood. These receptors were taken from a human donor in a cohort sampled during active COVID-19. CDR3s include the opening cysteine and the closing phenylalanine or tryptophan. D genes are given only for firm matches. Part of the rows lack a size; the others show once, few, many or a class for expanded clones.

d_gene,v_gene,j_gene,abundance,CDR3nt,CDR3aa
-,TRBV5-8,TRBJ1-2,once,TGTGCCAGCAGCTTTCGGACCATTAGGGGCTATGGCTACACCTTC,CASSFRTIRGYGYTF
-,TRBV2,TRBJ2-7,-,TGTGCCAGCAGTGGGCGGGGTTACGAGCAGTACTTC,CASSGRGYEQYF
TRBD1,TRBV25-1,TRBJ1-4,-,TGTGCCAGCAGTGAATACAGGGGGAAGGTCCTAAATGAAAAACTGTTTTTT,CASSEYRGKVLNEKLFF
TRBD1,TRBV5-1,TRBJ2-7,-,TGCGCCAGCAGTCCCGCCGGGACAGGGAGCGGCGAGCAGTACTTC,CASSPAGTGSGEQYF
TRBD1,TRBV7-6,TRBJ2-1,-,TGTGCCAGCAGCTCGGGACAGGCGGTTTTTAATGAGCAGTTCTTC,CASSSGQAVFNEQFF
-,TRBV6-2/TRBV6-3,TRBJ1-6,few,TGTGCCAGCAGCCTAAGAGCTCCGGAGGTGCGCTCACCCCTCCACTTT,CASSLRAPEVRSPLHF
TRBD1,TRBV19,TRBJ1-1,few,TGTGCTGCATCTCGGACAGGCGGCACTGAAGCTTTCTTT,CAASRTGGTEAFF
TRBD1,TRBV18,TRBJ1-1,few,TGTGCCAGCTCCCTCGAACAGGGGAAAAACACTGAAGCTTTCTTT,CASSLEQGKNTEAFF
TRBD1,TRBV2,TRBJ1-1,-,TGTGCCAGCAGCAGGGACAGGTCAGCTGAAGCTTTCTTT,CASSRDRSAEAFF
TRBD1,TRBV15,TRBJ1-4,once,TGTGCCACCAGCAGAGTGGGACAGGTTAATGAAAAACTGTTTTTT,CATSRVGQVNEKLFF
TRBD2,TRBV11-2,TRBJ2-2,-,TGTGCCAGCAGCACCTCAGCGGGAGAGAACACCGGGGAGCTGTTTTTT,CASSTSAGENTGELFF
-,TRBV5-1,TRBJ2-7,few,TGCGCCAGCAGCCTGGGGGGCAGCACGCAGTACTTC,CASSLGGSTQYF
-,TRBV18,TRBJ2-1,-,TGTGCCAGCTCACCAGAAGGGGTGTATGCGAGTGAGCAGTTCTTC,CASSPEGVYASEQFF
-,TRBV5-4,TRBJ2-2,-,TGTGCCAGCAGCCCCCGGGCCGCGGACAACGGGGAGCTGTTTTTT,CASSPRAADNGELFF
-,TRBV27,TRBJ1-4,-,TGTGCCAGCAGTTTAGGGACATTGGGTGAAAAACTGTTTTTT,CASSLGTLGEKLFF
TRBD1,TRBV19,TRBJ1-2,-,TGTGCCAGTAGTAACTCGCTGCAGGGGGACTATGGCTACACCTTC,CASSNSLQGDYGYTF
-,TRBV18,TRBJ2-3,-,TGTGCCAGCTCACCTAGGGGGAGTTCAGATACGCAGTATTTT,CASSPRGSSDTQYF
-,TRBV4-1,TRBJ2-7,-,TGCGCCAGCAGCCCTTACGAAGCGGGCGGGTTTTACGAGCAGTACTTC,CASSPYEAGGFYEQYF
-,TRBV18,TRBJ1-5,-,TGTGCCAGCTCACCCGGGAGGGGAGGCAATCAGCCCCAGCATTTT,CASSPGRGGNQPQHF
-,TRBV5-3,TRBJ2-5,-,TGTGCCAGAAGCCCAACGGAGGGGACTTCGCCCCCAGAGACCCAGTACTTC,CARSPTEGTSPPETQYF
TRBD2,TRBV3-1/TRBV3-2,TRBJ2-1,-,TGTGCCAGCAGCCGGACTAGCTCGGCTGAGCAGTTCTTC,CASSRTSSAEQFF
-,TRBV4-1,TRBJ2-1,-,TGCGCCAGCAGCCAAGTACAGGGCAATGAGCAGTTCTTC,CASSQVQGNEQFF